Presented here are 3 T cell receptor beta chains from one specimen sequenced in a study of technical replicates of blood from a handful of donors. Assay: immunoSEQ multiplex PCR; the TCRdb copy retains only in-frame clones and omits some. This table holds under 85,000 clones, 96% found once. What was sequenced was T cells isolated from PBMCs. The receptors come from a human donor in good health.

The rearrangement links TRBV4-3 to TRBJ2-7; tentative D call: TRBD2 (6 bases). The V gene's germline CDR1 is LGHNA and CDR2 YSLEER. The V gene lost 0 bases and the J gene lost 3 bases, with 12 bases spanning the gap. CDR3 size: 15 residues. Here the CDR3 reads CASSQDGGTFYEQYF. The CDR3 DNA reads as TGCGCCAGCAGCCAAGACGGGGGAACCTTCTACGAGCAGTACTTC.

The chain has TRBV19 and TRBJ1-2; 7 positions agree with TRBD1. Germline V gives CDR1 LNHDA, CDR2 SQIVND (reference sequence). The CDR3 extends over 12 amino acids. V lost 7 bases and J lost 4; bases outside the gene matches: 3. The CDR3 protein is CASKQGSYGYTF. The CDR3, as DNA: TGTGCCAGTAAACAGGGGAGCTATGGCTACACCTTC.

CDR3 sequence: CASSDPGLATNEQFF. CDR3 nucleotides: TGTGCCAGCAGTGACCCGGGACTAGCGACCAATGAGCAGTTCTTC. The chain recombines TRBV6-1 with TRBJ2-1; TRBD2 aligns across 10 bases. Germline values: CDR1 MNHNS, CDR2 SASEGT. CDR3 length: 15 residues. With V trimmed by 3 bases and J by 6 bases, 5 bases remained unmatched.